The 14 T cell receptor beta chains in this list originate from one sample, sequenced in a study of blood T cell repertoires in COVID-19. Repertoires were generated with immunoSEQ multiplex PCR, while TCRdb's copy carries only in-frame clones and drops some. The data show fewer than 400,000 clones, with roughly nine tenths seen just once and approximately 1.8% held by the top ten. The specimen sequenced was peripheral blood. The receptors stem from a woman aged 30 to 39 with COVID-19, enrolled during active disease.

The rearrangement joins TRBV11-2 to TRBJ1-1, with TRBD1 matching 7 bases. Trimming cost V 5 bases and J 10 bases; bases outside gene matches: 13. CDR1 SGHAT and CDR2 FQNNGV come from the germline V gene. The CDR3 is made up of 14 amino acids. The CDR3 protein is CASSQDREFPGAFF. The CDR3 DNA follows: TGTGCCAGCAGCCAAGACAGGGAGTTCCCCGGAGCTTTCTTT. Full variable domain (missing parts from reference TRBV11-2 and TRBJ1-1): EAGVAQSPRYKIIEKRQSVAFWCNPISGHATLYWYQQILGQGPKLLIQFQNNGVVDDSQLPKDRFSAERLKGVDSTLKIQPAKLEDSAVYLCASSQDREFPGAFFGQGTRLTVV.

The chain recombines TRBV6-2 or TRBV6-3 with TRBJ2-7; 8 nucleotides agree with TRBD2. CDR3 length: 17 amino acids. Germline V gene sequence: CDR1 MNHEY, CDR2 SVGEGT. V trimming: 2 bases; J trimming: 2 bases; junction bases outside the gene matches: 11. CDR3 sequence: CASSYAPLAGGTYEQYF. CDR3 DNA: TGTGCCAGCAGTTACGCCCCCCTAGCGGGCGGGACCTACGAGCAGTACTTC.

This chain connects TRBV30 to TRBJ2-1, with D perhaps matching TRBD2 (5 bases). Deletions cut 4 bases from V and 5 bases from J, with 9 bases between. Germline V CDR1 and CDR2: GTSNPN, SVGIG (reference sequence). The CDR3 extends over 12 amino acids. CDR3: CAWNLGDNEQFF. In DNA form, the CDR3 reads TGTGCCTGGAACCTCGGGGACAATGAGCAGTTCTTC.

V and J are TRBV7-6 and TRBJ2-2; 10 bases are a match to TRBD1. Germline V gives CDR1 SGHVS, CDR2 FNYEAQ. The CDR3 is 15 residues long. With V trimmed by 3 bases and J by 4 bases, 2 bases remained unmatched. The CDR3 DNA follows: TGTGCCAGCAGCTTGGGGACAGGGGTCACCGGGGAGCTGTTTTTT. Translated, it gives CASSLGTGVTGELFF.

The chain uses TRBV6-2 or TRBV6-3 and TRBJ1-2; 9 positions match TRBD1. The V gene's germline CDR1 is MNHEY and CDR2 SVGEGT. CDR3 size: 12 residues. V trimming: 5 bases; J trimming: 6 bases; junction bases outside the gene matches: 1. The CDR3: CASSRQGDGYTF. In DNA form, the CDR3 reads TGTGCCAGCAGTCGACAGGGGGATGGCTACACCTTC.

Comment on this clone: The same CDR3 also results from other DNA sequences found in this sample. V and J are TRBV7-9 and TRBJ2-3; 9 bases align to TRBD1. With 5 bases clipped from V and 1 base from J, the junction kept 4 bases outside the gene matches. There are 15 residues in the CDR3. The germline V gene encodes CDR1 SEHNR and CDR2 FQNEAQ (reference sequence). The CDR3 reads CASSPRDRGTDTQYF. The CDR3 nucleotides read TGTGCCAGCAGCCCGAGGGACAGGGGCACAGATACGCAGTATTTT.

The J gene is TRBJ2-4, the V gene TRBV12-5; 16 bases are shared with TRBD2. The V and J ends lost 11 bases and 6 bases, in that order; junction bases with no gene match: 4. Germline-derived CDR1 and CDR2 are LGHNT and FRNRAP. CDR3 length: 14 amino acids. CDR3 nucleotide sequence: TGTGCTGGGACTAGCGGGGGGGCCGTAAACATTCAGTACTTC. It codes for CAGTSGGAVNIQYF.

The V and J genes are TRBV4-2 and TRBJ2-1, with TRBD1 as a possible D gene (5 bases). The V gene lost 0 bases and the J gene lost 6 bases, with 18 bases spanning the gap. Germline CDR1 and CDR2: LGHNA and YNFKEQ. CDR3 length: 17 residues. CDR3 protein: CASSQDRFKWGRNEQFF. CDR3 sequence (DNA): TGTGCCAGCAGCCAAGATCGTTTTAAGTGGGGCCGCAATGAGCAGTTCTTC.

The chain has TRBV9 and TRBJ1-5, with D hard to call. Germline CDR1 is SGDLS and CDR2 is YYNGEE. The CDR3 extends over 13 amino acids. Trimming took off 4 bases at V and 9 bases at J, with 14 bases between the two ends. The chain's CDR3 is CASSSGSGRPQHF. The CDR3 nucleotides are TGTGCCAGCAGCTCGGGAAGTGGACGGCCCCAGCATTTT.

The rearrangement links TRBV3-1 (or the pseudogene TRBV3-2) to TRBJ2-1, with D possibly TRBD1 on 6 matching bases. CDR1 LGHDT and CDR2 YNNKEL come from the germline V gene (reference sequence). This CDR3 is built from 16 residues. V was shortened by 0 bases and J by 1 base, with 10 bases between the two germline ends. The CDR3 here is CASSQDGGTSYNEQFF. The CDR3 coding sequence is TGTGCCAGCAGCCAAGATGGGGGCACATCCTACAATGAGCAGTTCTTC.

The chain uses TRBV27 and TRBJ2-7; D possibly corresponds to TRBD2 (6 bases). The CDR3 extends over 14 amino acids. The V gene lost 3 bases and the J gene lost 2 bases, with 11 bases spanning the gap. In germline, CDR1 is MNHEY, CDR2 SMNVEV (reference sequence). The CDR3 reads CASSFGGATYEQYF. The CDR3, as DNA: TGTGCCAGCAGTTTTGGAGGGGCCACCTACGAGCAGTACTTC.

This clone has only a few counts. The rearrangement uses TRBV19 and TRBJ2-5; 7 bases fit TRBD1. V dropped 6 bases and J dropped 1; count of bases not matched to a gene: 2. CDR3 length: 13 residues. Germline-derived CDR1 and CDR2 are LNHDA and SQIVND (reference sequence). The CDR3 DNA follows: TGTGCCAGTAGCGGGACAGCCCAAGAGACCCAGTACTTC. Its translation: CASSGTAQETQYF.

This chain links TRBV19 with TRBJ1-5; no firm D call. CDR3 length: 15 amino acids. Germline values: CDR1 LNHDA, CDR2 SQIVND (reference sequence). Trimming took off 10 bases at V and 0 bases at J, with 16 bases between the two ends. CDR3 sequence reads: CATARRSDSNQPQHF. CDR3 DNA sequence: TGTGCCACCGCGAGGCGGTCGGATAGCAATCAGCCCCAGCATTTT.

CDR3 protein: CASKKGDRPSGELFF. The CDR3 bases are TGTGCCAGCAAAAAAGGGGACAGACCCTCTGGGGAGCTGTTTTTT. The rearrangement links TRBV6-5 to TRBJ2-2, with TRBD1 matching over 7 bases. The CDR3 has 15 amino acids. Trimming removed 7 bases from V and 8 bases from J; junction bases left unmatched: 13. The V gene's germline CDR1 is MNHEY and CDR2 SVGAGI.